This T cell receptor (beta chain) is from a study of shared clonotypes between healthy human individuals. General observations from the study: At large depth, rarefaction still showed sorted-subset sequencing to be incomplete.

Deep-level running was used for the assay. Sequencing used immunoSEQ multiplex PCR; TCRdb keeps in-frame clones, though not all of them. The table lists about 1 million clones, 70% to 80% of them singletons, with approximately 1.5% in the top ten. This clone appeared once. Its antigen is as yet unknown. The sample taken for sequencing was memory CD4+ T cells sorted from blood. The subset is: CD45RA-negative fraction. The clonotype originates from a man between 18 and 29 years old in good health.

The CDR3 reads CASKPRLGESEAFF. The CDR3 nucleotides read TGCGCCAGCAAACCGAGACTGGGGGAATCTGAAGCTTTCTTT. The gene calls are TRBV5-1 and TRBJ1-1; possibly TRBD1 for D (5 bases). CDR3 length equals 14 residues. Germline V gene sequence: CDR1 SGHRS, CDR2 YFSETQ. Trimming pared 6 bases from V and 6 bases from J, leaving 18 bases between. Supplemented by reference TRBV5-1 and TRBJ1-1, the full variable domain reads KAGVTQTPRYLIKTRGQQVTLSCSPISGHRSVSWYQQTPGQGLQFLFEYFSETQRNKGNFPGRFSGRQFSNSRSEMNVSTLELGDSALYLCASKPRLGESEAFFGQGTRLTVV.